This T cell receptor beta chain was profiled in a study of CD8 T cells in Susac syndrome. Through negative isolation, CD4+ and CD8+ T cells were obtained, while TEMRA cells were enriched using FACS. Trimming took 3 bases from V and 5 from J; bases not matched to a gene: 2. CDR3 length: 13 residues. CDR1 and CDR2 (germline): SGHDT, YYEEEE. With random hexamers, reverse transcription was performed on roughly 0.45 to 1 ug of RNA. Amplification of the TCR beta CDR3 was carried out by immunoSEQ multiplex PCR, which spanned a total of 54 Vbeta and 13 Jbeta segments. In TCRdb, the immunoSEQ multiplex PCR reads were re-called with MiXCR into one record per CDR3 protein. The data show about 130,000 distinct CDR3 sequences, more than 90% seen once.

Sequencing used CD4+ T cells from PBMCs. The source is a human donor in good health. The V call is TRBV5-6, the J call TRBJ2-5; 9 nucleotides align to TRBD1. The CDR3 DNA is TGTGCCAGCAGCTATGACAGGGGGGAGACCCAGTACTTC. Translated, it gives CASSYDRGETQYF.